The 32 T cell receptor beta chains below all came from one sample that was sequenced in a study of OX40 agonist ivuxolimab in advanced cancers. The data were produced by immunoSEQ multiplex PCR, yet TCRdb's version contains in-frame clones alone and is incomplete. The sample includes 45,000 to 50,000 clones, 79% of them seen just once. Specimen: CD4+ or CD8+ T cells sorted from blood, collected in a trial of the OX40 agonist ivuxolimab. These TCRs come from an adult with an advanced solid tumor such as melanoma, head and neck, liver or kidney cancer.

The V and J genes are TRBV2 and TRBJ1-1; a weak D match, TRBD1 (6 bases). V was trimmed by 4 bases and J by 4 bases, leaving 19 bases between them. Germline CDR1 and CDR2: SNHLY and FYNNEI. CDR3 size: 16 residues. This CDR3 reads CASSGGGPRQPTEAFF. The CDR3, as DNA: TGTGCCAGCAGTGGAGGGGGTCCCAGACAGCCCACTGAAGCTTTCTTT.

This clone was seen more than once but under ten times. The rearrangement uses TRBV28 and TRBJ1-2, with 10 bases identical to TRBD1. Germline CDR1 and CDR2: MDHEN and SYDVKM. The CDR3 totals 14 residues. V was pared by 6 bases and J by 3 bases, with 4 bases of the junction left unmatched. The CDR3 region is CASSPGTGDYGYTF. In nucleotides, the CDR3 is TGTGCCAGCAGCCCCGGGACAGGGGACTATGGCTACACCTTC.

J is TRBJ2-1 and V is TRBV2; D is unclear. Germline CDR1 and CDR2: SNHLY and FYNNEI. Trimming stripped 5 bases from V and 6 bases from J, with 17 bases between. The CDR3 runs 15 residues. CDR3 region: CASSLVRLPPNEQFF. CDR3 DNA: TGTGCCAGCAGTTTAGTGAGGTTGCCCCCCAATGAGCAGTTCTTC. Filled out from reference TRBV2 and TRBJ2-1, the complete variable domain reads EPEVTQTPSHQVTQMGQEVILRCVPISNHLYFYWYRQILGQKVEFLVSFYNNEISEKSEIFDDQFSVERPDGSNFTLKIRSTKLEDSAMYFCASSLVRLPPNEQFFGPGTRLTVL.

This sequence joins TRBV27 and TRBJ2-3; no clear D gene. The V gene's germline CDR1 is MNHEY and CDR2 SMNVEV (reference sequence). The CDR3 is made up of 16 amino acids. V shed 5 bases and J shed 0 bases, with 15 bases lying between them. CDR3 DNA: TGTGCCAGCAGTCCACCCCCCCGCATGAGCACAGATACGCAGTATTTT. Translated: CASSPPPRMSTDTQYF.

V usage is TRBV27 and J usage is TRBJ1-4, with 7 bases fitting TRBD1. V was pared by 5 bases and J by 12 bases, with 9 bases of the junction left unmatched. From germline, CDR1 is MNHEY and CDR2 SMNVEV (reference sequence). CDR3 length: 13 residues. In nucleotides, the CDR3 is TGTGCCAGCAGTCCACAGGGGCGTGGGCAACTGTTTTTT. Translation: CASSPQGRGQLFF. The variable domain in full, with the rest retrieved from reference TRBV27 and TRBJ1-4, is EAQVTQNPRYLITVTGKKLTVTCSQNMNHEYMSWYRQDPGLGLRQIYYSMNVEVTDKGDVPEGYKVSRKEKRNFPLILESPSPNQTSLYFCASSPQGRGQLFFGSGTQLSVL.

The chain employs TRBV6-6 and TRBJ1-3; no reliable D call. Per the germline V gene, CDR1 is MNHNY and CDR2 is SVGAGI (reference sequence). V lost 10 bases to trimming and J lost 0 bases, with 10 bases between them. The CDR3 totals 13 residues. CDR3 region: CATNMGSGNTIYF. DNA of the CDR3: TGTGCCACCAACATGGGCTCTGGAAACACCATATATTTT.

This clone was recorded once. The chain has TRBV9 and TRBJ1-2, with D unclear. CDR1 is SGDLS and CDR2 is YYNGEE in the germline V gene. The CDR3 contains 18 residues. The V end lost 0 bases, the J end lost 0 bases, and 18 bases lay between the germline ends. CDR3 region: CASSVAFAVLDSNYGYTF. Written as DNA, the CDR3 is TGTGCCAGCAGCGTAGCTTTCGCGGTGTTAGATTCTAACTATGGCTACACCTTC.

This sequence joins TRBV4-3 and TRBJ2-2; D uncertain. This CDR3 is built from 15 residues. Germline V CDR1 and CDR2: LGHNA, YSLEER. Trimming took off 3 bases at V and 1 base at J, with 9 bases between the two ends. The CDR3 coding sequence is TGCGCCAGCAGCCACCAGCAAAAGAACACCGGGGAGCTGTTTTTT. Its translation: CASSHQQKNTGELFF.

V usage is TRBV7-2 and J usage is TRBJ2-5, with a tentative D call TRBD2 (6 bases). Germline V lookup: CDR1 SGHTA, CDR2 FQGNSA. The V and J ends lost 4 bases and 5 bases respectively, with 11 bases between them. CDR3 length: 13 residues. CDR3 in amino acids: CASSYGGRETQYF. The CDR3 DNA follows: TGTGCCAGCAGCTATGGGGGGAGGGAGACCCAGTACTTC.

The chain carries TRBV6-6 and TRBJ2-2; 7 nucleotides line up with TRBD2. Unmatched junction bases numbered 0, after V lost 2 bases and J lost 6 bases. CDR1 is MNHNY, CDR2 SVGAGI, per germline (reference sequence). This CDR3 contains 13 residues. CDR3 nucleotide sequence: TGTGCCAGCAGTTACGGGGGGGCCGGGGAGCTGTTTTTT. Its translation is CASSYGGAGELFF.

The rearrangement links TRBV5-6 to TRBJ1-4, with D uncertain. The germline V gene encodes CDR1 SGHDT and CDR2 YYEEEE. The V end lost 2 bases, the J end lost 8 bases, and 13 bases lay between the germline ends. CDR3 length equals 14 residues. The CDR3 loop is CASSLRGAGEKLFF. The CDR3 DNA is TGTGCCAGCAGCTTACGGGGTGCTGGAGAAAAACTGTTTTTT. Full variable domain (missing parts from reference TRBV5-6 and TRBJ1-4): DAGVTQSPTHLIKTRGQQVTLRCSPKSGHDTVSWYQQALGQGPQFIFQYYEEEERQRGNFPDRFSGHQFPNYSSELNVNALLLGDSALYLCASSLRGAGEKLFFGSGTQLSVL.

This chain links TRBV6-1 with TRBJ1-1; TRBD1 aligns across 9 bases. This CDR3 has 15 residues. In germline, CDR1 is MNHNS, CDR2 SASEGT. Trimming removed 4 bases from V and 7 bases from J; junction bases left unmatched: 10. The CDR3 is CASSARTGGFGEAFF. The CDR3 bases are TGTGCCAGCAGTGCCCGAACAGGGGGCTTTGGTGAAGCTTTCTTT.

The chain combines TRBV7-2 with TRBJ1-2; D remains unclear. The V gene's germline CDR1 is SGHTA and CDR2 FQGNSA. This CDR3 comprises 14 residues. V dropped 1 base and J dropped 7 bases, with 13 bases sitting between them. DNA of the CDR3: TGTGCCAGCAGCTTAGTACGGGGAGGAGGTGGCTACACCTTC. It translates to CASSLVRGGGGYTF. The entire variable domain, with the rest obtained from reference TRBV7-2 and TRBJ1-2, is as follows: GAGVSQSPSNKVTEKGKDVELRCDPISGHTALYWYRQSLGQGLEFLIYFQGNSAPDKSGLPSDRFSAERTGGSVSTLTIQRTQQEDSAVYLCASSLVRGGGGYTFGSGTRLTVV.

This rearrangement joins TRBV30 to TRBJ1-1; D perhaps matches TRBD1 (6 bases). CDR1 and CDR2 from the germline V gene are GTSNPN and SVGIG (reference sequence). The length of the CDR3 is 14 residues. V was cut by 5 bases and J by 6 bases, with 19 bases left in between. CDR3 region: CAWSLQGTRPEAFF. The CDR3 coding sequence is TGTGCCTGGTCTTTACAGGGCACCAGGCCTGAAGCTTTCTTT.

The V call is TRBV6-8, the J call TRBJ1-6; 7 bases line up with TRBD1. The trim removed 0 bases at V and 10 bases at J, leaving 9 bases unmatched. Germline V lookup: CDR1 MNHGY, CDR2 SAAAGT. The CDR3 sequence is 16 residues long. The CDR3 bases are TGTGCCAGCAGTTACTCCCTCGACAGGGCAGGATCACCCCTCCACTTT. Protein product: CASSYSLDRAGSPLHF.

This clone was seen only once. The gene calls are TRBV11-2 and TRBJ2-5; no reliable D call. CDR1 and CDR2 from the germline V gene are SGHAT and FQNNGV. The length of the CDR3 is 12 residues. V gave up 1 base and J gave up 4 bases, with 4 bases separating them. The CDR3: CASSLGSETQYF. The CDR3 coding sequence is TGTGCCAGCAGCTTAGGTTCAGAGACCCAGTACTTC.

This chain connects TRBV5-1 to TRBJ2-7; 8 bases line up with TRBD2. The CDR3 sequence is 14 residues long. Unmatched junction bases numbered 2, after V lost 0 bases and J lost 3 bases. Germline CDR1 is SGHRS and CDR2 is YFSETQ. This CDR3 is CASSLERGGYEQYF. Here the CDR3 DNA reads TGCGCCAGCAGCTTGGAACGGGGGGGCTACGAGCAGTACTTC.

The chain links TRBV28 to TRBJ1-6; D is undetermined. The CDR3 runs to 12 residues. V was clipped by 11 bases and J by 8 bases, with 13 bases between them. Germline V gene lookup returns CDR1 MDHEN and CDR2 SYDVKM. CDR3 in DNA: TGTGCCTGTCGGTATCCGGATTCACCCCTCCACTTT. It is translated as CACRYPDSPLHF.

The chain is built from TRBV5-1 and TRBJ2-1, with TRBD2 matching over 7 bases. Per germline, CDR1 SGHRS and CDR2 YFSETQ. V was pared by 1 base and J by 0 bases, with 7 bases of the junction left unmatched. The CDR3 is 17 amino acids. CDR3 residues: CASSLWPRGSSYNEQFF. CDR3 sequence (DNA): TGCGCCAGCAGCTTGTGGCCGCGGGGGAGCTCCTACAATGAGCAGTTCTTC.

This sequence joins TRBV2 and TRBJ2-2; TRBD2 matches at 12 bases. The germline V gene encodes CDR1 SNHLY and CDR2 FYNNEI. J was trimmed by 2 bases and V by 5 bases; bases with no gene match: 3. The CDR3 covers 16 residues. Here the CDR3 DNA reads TGTGCCAGCAGTAGGACTAGCGGGGTCAACACCGGGGAGCTGTTTTTT. Its protein product is CASSRTSGVNTGELFF.

The V call is TRBV6-5, the J call TRBJ2-5; D unresolved. This CDR3 is 14 amino acids long. CDR1 is MNHEY and CDR2 is SVGAGI in the germline V gene. With 4 bases removed from V and 0 bases from J, the gap between germline ends came to 9 bases. This chain's CDR3 is CASSLQRYQETQYF. DNA of the CDR3: TGTGCCAGCAGTTTACAGAGGTACCAAGAGACCCAGTACTTC.

Comment on this clone: Germline and junction disagree at one end, which may indicate a read error. The V and J genes are TRBV9 and TRBJ2-1; 8 bases agree with TRBD2. The length of the CDR3 is 15 residues. Germline V gives CDR1 SGDLS, CDR2 YYNGEE. The CDR3 nucleotides are TGTGCCAGCAACGTAGGCGGGGGGCCTTACAATGAGCAGTTCTTC. Translated, it gives CASNVGGGPYNEQFF.

The V call is TRBV6-6, the J call TRBJ1-5; D not certain. This CDR3 is built from 14 residues. Germline CDR1 is MNHNY and CDR2 is SVGAGI (reference sequence). The V end was cut by 9 bases, the J end by 1 base, with 13 bases between. CDR3 in DNA: TGTGCCAGTCGGACTGCCGGCAGCAATCAGCCCCAGCATTTT. It yields the protein CASRTAGSNQPQHF.

The chain carries TRBV5-6 and TRBJ2-3; 8 nucleotides match TRBD1. The ends lost 0 bases at V and 5 bases at J; junction bases unmatched: 2. CDR1 and CDR2 (germline): SGHDT, YYEEEE. The CDR3 totals 14 residues. CDR3 nucleotide sequence: TGTGCCAGCAGCTTGGGACAGGGGAAAGATACGCAGTATTTT. It encodes CASSLGQGKDTQYF. Drawing the rest from reference TRBV5-6 and TRBJ2-3, the complete variable domain is DAGVTQSPTHLIKTRGQQVTLRCSPKSGHDTVSWYQQALGQGPQFIFQYYEEEERQRGNFPDRFSGHQFPNYSSELNVNALLLGDSALYLCASSLGQGKDTQYFGPGTRLTVL.

CDR3 coding DNA: TGTGCCAGCAGACAGGGGGTCGAAAATTCACCCCTCCACTTT. It codes for CASRQGVENSPLHF. V usage is TRBV27 and J usage is TRBJ1-6; 8 bases agree with TRBD1. Germline loops: CDR1 MNHEY, CDR2 SMNVEV (reference sequence). The CDR3 sequence is 14 residues long. V shed 6 bases, J shed 7 bases, and the junction held 5 bases outside the gene matches.

CDR3 residues: CASSGTPGTGGDEQFF. CDR3 nucleotides: TGTGCCAGCAGTGGCACCCCCGGGACAGGGGGCGATGAGCAGTTCTTC. The chain links TRBV25-1 to TRBJ2-1, with 12 bases matching TRBD1. The germline CDR1 and CDR2 sequences are MGHDK and SYGVNS. The CDR3 runs to 16 residues. Trimming at V came to 4 bases and at J to 8 bases, leaving 9 bases not matched to a gene.

The V call is TRBV7-2, the J call TRBJ2-5, with D unclear. V lost 0 bases and J lost 4, with 12 bases in between. Germline V CDR1 and CDR2: SGHTA, FQGNSA. The CDR3 is 15 amino acids. For the CDR3, the DNA is TGTGCCAGCAGCTTAGCGCTGGGGAAGGGAGAGACCCAGTACTTC. Translation gives CASSLALGKGETQYF.

The chain is built from TRBV7-9 and TRBJ1-4; 10 bases are shared with TRBD1. This CDR3 has 19 amino acids. V gave up 0 bases and J gave up 7 bases; unmatched junction bases: 14. The germline V gene has CDR1 SEHNR and CDR2 FQNEAQ (reference sequence). The CDR3 here is CASSLASAGTGAKIEKLFF. In DNA, the CDR3 is TGTGCCAGCAGCTTAGCTTCGGCGGGGACAGGGGCGAAAATTGAAAAACTGTTTTTT.

The chain joins TRBV5-1 to TRBJ1-1; D remains unclear. The V gene's germline CDR1 is SGHRS and CDR2 YFSETQ. V lost 0 bases to trimming and J lost 5 bases, with 8 bases between them. The CDR3 spans 13 residues. The CDR3 spells CASSLELGTEAFF. The DNA of the CDR3 is TGCGCCAGCAGCTTGGAATTGGGGACTGAAGCTTTCTTT.

This chain links TRBV5-1 with TRBJ1-2; D is ambiguous. CDR3 length: 13 residues. In germline, CDR1 is SGHRS, CDR2 YFSETQ. V lost 2 bases, J lost 4 bases, and 9 bases lay in between. CDR3 region: CASSLTGSYGYTF. The CDR3 coding sequence is TGCGCCAGCAGCTTAACGGGGAGCTATGGCTACACCTTC.

The chain couples TRBV6-4 to TRBJ2-1; possible D gene TRBD2, 6 bases. The CDR3 loop spans 16 amino acids. Trimming cost V 4 bases and J 0 bases, with 13 bases left between them. Germline assignment: CDR1 MRHNA and CDR2 SNTAGT. DNA of the CDR3: TGTGCCAGCAGTGGGGACTCCTCGAGCTCCTACAATGAGCAGTTCTTC. This gives the protein CASSGDSSSSYNEQFF.

This chain uses TRBV7-9 with TRBJ1-5; weak D call: TRBD1 (6 bases). Trimming took off 4 bases at V and 2 bases at J, with 9 bases between the two ends. Germline V gene data show CDR1 as SEHNR and CDR2 as FQNEAQ (reference sequence). This CDR3 is built from 14 residues. CDR3 in amino acids: CASSSQGGNQPQHF. Written as DNA, the CDR3 is TGTGCCAGCAGCTCACAGGGAGGCAATCAGCCCCAGCATTTT.